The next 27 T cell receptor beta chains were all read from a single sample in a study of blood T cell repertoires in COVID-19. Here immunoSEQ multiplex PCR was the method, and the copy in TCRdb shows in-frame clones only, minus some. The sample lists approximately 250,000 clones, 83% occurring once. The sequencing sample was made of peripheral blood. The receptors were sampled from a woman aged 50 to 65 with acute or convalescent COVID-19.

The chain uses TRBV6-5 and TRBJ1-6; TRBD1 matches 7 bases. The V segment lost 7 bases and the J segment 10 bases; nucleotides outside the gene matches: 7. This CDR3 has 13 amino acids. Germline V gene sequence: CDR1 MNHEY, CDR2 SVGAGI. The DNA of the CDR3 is TGTGCCAGCAACTCACGACAGGGCTCACCCCTCCACTTT. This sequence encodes CASNSRQGSPLHF.

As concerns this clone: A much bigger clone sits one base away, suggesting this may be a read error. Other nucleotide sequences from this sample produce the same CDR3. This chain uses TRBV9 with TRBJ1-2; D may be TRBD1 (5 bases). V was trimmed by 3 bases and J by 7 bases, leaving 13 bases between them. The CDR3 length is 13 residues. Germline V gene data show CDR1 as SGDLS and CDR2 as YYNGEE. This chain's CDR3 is CASSAGEGRGYTF. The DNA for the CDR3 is TGTGCCAGCAGCGCGGGGGAGGGGCGTGGCTACACCTTC. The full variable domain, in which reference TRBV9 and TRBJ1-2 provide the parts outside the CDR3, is DSGVTQTPKHLITATGQRVTLRCSPRSGDLSVYWYQQSLDQGLQFLIQYYNGEERAKGNILERFSAQQFPDLHSELNLSSLELGDSALYFCASSAGEGRGYTFGSGTRLTVV.

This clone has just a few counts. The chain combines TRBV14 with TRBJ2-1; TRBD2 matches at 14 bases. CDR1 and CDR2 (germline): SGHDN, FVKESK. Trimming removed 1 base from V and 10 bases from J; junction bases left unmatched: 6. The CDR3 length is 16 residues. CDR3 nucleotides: TGTGCCAGCAGCCAAGTCTGGGGACTAGCGGGAGTGGAGCAGTTCTTC. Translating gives CASSQVWGLAGVEQFF.

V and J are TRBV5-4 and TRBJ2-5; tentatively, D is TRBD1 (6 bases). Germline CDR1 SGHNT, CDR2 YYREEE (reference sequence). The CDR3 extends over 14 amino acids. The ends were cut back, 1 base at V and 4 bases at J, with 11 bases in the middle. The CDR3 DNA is TGTGCCAGCAGCTTGTTTACAGGGACAGAGACCCAGTACTTC. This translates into CASSLFTGTETQYF.

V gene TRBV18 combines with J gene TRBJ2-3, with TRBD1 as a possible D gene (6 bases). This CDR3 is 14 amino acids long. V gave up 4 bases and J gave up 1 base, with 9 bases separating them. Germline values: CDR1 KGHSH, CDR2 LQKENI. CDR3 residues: CASSRRQGTDTQYF. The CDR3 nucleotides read TGTGCCAGCTCACGGAGACAGGGCACAGATACGCAGTATTTT.

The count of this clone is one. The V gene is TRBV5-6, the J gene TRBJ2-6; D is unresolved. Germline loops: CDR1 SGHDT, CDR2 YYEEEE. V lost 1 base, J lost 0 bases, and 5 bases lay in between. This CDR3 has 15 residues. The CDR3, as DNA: TGTGCCAGCAGCTTGTATTCCTCTGGGGCCAACGTCCTGACTTTC. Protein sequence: CASSLYSSGANVLTF.

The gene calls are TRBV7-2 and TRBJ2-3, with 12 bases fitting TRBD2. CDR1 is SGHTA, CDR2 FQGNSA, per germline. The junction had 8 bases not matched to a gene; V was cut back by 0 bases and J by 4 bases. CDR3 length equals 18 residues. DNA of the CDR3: TGTGCCAGCAGCTTAGCGCGCCTAGCGGGGGGGTCCCCAGATACGCAGTATTTT. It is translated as CASSLARLAGGSPDTQYF.

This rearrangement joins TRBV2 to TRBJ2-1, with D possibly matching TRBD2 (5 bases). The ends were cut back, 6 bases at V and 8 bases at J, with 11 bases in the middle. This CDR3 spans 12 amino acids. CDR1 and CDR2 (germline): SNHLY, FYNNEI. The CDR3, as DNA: TGTGCCAGCAGGGGAGCTGGGGATGAGCAGTTCTTC. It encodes CASRGAGDEQFF.

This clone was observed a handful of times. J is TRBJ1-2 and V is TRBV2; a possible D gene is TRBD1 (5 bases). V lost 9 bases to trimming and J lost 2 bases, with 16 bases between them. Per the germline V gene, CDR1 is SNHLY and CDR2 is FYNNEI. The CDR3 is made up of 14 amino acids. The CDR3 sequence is CARDGGDGNYGYTF. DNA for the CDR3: TGTGCCAGAGATGGGGGGGATGGAAACTATGGCTACACCTTC.

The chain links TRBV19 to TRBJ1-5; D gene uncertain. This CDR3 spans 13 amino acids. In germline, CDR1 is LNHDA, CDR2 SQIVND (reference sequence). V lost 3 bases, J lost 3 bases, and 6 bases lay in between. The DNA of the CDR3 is TGTGCCAGTAGTATGGAGGACAATCAGCCCCAGCATTTT. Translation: CASSMEDNQPQHF. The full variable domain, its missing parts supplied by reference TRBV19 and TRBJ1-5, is DGGITQSPKYLFRKEGQNVTLSCEQNLNHDAMYWYRQDPGQGLRLIYYSQIVNDFQKGDIAEGYSVSREKKESFPLTVTSAQKNPTAFYLCASSMEDNQPQHFGDGTRLSIL.

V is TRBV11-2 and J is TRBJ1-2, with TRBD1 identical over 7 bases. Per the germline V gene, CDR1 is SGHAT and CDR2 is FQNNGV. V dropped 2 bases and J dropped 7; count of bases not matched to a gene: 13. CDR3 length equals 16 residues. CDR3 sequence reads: CASSLNPSQGVGGYTF. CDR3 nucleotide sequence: TGTGCCAGCAGCTTAAACCCCTCCCAGGGGGTTGGTGGCTACACCTTC.

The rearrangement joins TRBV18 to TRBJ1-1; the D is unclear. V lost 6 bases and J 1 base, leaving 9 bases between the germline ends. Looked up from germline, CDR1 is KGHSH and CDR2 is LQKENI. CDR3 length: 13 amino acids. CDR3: CASSSQKNTEAFF. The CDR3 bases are TGTGCCAGCTCGTCACAGAAGAACACTGAAGCTTTCTTT.

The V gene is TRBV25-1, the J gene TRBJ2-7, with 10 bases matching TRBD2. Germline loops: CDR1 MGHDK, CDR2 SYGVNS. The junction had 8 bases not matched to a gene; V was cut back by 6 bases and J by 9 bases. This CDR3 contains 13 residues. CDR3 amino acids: CASRAPSGSVQYF. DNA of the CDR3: TGTGCCAGCAGAGCTCCTAGCGGGAGTGTGCAGTACTTC.

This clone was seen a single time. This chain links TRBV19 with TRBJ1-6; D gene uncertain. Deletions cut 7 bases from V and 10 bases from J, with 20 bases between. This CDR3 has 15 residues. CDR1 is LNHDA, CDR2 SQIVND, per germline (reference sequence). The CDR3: CASTTTPTTRSPLHF. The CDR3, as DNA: TGTGCCAGTACCACGACACCTACAACCCGGTCACCCCTCCACTTT. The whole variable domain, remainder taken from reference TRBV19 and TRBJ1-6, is DGGITQSPKYLFRKEGQNVTLSCEQNLNHDAMYWYRQDPGQGLRLIYYSQIVNDFQKGDIAEGYSVSREKKESFPLTVTSAQKNPTAFYLCASTTTPTTRSPLHFGNGTRLTVT.

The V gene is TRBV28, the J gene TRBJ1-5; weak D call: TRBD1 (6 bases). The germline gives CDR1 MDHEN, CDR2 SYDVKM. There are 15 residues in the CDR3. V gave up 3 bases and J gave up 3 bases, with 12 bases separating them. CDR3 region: CASSFHRADNQPQHF. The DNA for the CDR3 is TGTGCCAGCAGTTTCCACAGGGCTGACAATCAGCCCCAGCATTTT.

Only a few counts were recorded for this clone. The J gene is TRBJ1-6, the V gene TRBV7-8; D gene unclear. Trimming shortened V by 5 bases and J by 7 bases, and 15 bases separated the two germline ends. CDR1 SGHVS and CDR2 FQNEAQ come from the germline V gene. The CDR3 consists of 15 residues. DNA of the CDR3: TGTGCCAGCAGCCCCACCCTAACGAGCAATTCACCCCTCCACTTT. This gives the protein CASSPTLTSNSPLHF.

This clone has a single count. CDR3 nucleotide sequence: TGTGCCAGCAGCCAAGATTTAGCAGTCTCTGGAAACACCATATATTTT. Its translation: CASSQDLAVSGNTIYF. The V and J genes are TRBV3-1 (or the pseudogene TRBV3-2) and TRBJ1-3; D gene unclear. Germline CDR1 LGHDT, CDR2 YNNKEL (reference sequence). V lost 0 bases and J lost 0, with 9 bases in between. The CDR3 contains 16 residues.

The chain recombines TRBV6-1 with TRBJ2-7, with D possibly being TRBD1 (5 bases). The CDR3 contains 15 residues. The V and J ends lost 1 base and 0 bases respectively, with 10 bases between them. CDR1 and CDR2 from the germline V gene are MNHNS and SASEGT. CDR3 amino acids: CASSEGQGYSYEQYF. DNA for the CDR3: TGTGCCAGCAGTGAAGGTCAGGGTTACTCCTACGAGCAGTACTTC.

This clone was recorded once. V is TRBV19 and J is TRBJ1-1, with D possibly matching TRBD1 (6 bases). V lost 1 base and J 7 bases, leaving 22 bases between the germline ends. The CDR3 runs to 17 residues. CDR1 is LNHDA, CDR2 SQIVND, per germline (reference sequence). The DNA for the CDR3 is TGTGCCAGTAGTATAGTTTTGGTGGGCAGGGGAGACAATGAAGCTTTCTTT. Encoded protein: CASSIVLVGRGDNEAFF. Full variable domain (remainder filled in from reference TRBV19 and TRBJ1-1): DGGITQSPKYLFRKEGQNVTLSCEQNLNHDAMYWYRQDPGQGLRLIYYSQIVNDFQKGDIAEGYSVSREKKESFPLTVTSAQKNPTAFYLCASSIVLVGRGDNEAFFGQGTRLTVV.

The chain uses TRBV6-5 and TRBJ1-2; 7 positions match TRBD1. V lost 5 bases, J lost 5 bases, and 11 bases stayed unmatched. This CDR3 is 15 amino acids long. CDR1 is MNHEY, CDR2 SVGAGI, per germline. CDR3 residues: CASSPDDREIYGYTF. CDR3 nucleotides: TGTGCCAGCAGTCCTGACGACAGGGAGATATATGGCTACACCTTC.

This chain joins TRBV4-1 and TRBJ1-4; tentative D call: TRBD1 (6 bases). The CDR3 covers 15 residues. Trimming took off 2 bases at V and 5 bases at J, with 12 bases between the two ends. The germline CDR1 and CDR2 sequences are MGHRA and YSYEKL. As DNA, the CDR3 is TGCGCCAGCAGCCAATCAGGACAGTTCAATGAAAAACTGTTTTTT. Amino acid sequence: CASSQSGQFNEKLFF.

CDR3 amino acids: CTSSLTGDWGQPQHF. The CDR3 nucleotides read TGCACCAGCAGCTTGACAGGGGACTGGGGTCAGCCCCAGCATTTT. V and J are TRBV1 and TRBJ1-5; TRBD1 is the table's D call, not checked against the DNA. TRBV1 is labeled a pseudogene. This CDR3 region has 15 residues.

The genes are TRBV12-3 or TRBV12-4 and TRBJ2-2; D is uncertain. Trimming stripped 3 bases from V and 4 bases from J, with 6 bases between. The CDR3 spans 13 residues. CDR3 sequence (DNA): TGTGCCAGCAGTTTTTCTATCACCGGGGAGCTGTTTTTT. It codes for CASSFSITGELFF.

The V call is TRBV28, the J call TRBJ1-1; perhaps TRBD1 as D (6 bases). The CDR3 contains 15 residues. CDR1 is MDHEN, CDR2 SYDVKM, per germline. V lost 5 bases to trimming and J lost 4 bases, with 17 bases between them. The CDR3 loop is CASSPGGGGSTEAFF. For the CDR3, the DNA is TGTGCCAGCAGTCCCGGGGGGGGCGGAAGCACTGAAGCTTTCTTT.

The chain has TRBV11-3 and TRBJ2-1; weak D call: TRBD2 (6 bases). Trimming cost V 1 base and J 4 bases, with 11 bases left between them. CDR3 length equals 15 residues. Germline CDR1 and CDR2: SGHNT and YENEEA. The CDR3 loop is CASSLGSAGYNEQFF. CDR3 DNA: TGTGCCAGCAGCTTAGGATCGGCGGGGTACAATGAGCAGTTCTTC.

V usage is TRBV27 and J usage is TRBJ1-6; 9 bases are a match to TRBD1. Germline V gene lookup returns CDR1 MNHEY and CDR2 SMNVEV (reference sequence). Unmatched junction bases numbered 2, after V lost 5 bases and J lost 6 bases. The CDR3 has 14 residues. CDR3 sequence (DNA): TGTGCCAGCAGTGGGGGACAGGGTAATTCACCCCTCCACTTT. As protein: CASSGGQGNSPLHF.

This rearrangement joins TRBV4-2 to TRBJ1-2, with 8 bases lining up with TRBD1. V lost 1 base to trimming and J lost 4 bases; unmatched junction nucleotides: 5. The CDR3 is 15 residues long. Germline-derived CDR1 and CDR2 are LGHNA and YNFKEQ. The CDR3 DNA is TGTGCCAGCAGCCAAGCCCCAGGGGGCCGCTATGGCTACACCTTC. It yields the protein CASSQAPGGRYGYTF.